This T cell receptor (beta chain) came from a study of blood T cells in healthy people across ages. About the study: With template switching, about one barcoded beta molecule was captured per two T cells.

Study-wide findings and caveats: Among long-lived donors, naive CD4+ cells were more numerous and diversity higher than in aged donors.

CDR3 length: 17 amino acids. Trimming cost V 1 base and J 6 bases; bases outside gene matches: 10. This clonotype has just a few counts. Antigen: not known. Alongside a J-beta primer mix, a sample-barcoded 5' primer served in a second PCR lasting roughly 6 to 12 cycles. A template-switch adaptor that had 12 random nucleotides put a tag on each cDNA molecule. One entry per CDR3 protein results from TCRdb running MiXCR on the 5' RACE reads. The sample yields 1.4 million to 1.5 million distinct CDR3 sequences, about 43% seen once. The material sequenced was blood. The sequence derives from a woman aged 18-29 years in good health. The chain employs TRBV12-3 or TRBV12-4 and TRBJ2-1; 9 bases are shared with TRBD2. CDR3 region: CASSLEVGLAIPNEQFF. In DNA, the CDR3 is TGTGCCAGCAGTTTAGAAGTGGGACTAGCCATACCCAATGAGCAGTTCTTC.